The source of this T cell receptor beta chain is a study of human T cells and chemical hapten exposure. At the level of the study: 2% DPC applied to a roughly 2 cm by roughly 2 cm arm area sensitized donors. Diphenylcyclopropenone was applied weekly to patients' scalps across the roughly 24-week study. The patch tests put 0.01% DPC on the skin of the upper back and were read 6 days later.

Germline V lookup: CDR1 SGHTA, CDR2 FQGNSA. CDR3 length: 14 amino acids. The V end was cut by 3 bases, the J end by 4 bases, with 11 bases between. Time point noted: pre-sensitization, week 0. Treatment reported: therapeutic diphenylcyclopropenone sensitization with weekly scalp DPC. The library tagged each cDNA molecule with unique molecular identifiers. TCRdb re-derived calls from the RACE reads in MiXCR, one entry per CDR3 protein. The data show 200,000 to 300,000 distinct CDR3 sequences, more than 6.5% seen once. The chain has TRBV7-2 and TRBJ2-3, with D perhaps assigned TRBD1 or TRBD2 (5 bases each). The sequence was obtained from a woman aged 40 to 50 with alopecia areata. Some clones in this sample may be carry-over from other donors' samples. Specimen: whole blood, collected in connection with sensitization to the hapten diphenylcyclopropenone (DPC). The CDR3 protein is CASSFTRGSDTQYF. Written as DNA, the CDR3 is TGTGCCAGCAGCTTCACCCGGGGCTCAGATACGCAGTATTTT.